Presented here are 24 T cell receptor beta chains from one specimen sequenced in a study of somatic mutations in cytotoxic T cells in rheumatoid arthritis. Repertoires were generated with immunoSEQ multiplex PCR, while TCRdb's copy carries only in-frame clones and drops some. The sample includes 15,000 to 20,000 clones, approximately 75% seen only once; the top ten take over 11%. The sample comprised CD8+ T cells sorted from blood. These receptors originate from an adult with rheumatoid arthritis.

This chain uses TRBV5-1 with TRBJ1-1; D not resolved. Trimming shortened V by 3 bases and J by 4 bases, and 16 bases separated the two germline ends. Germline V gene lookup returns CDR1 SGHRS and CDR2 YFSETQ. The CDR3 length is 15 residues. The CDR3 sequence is CASSSTGFVGTEAFF. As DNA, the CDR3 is TGCGCCAGCAGCTCGACGGGGTTCGTTGGCACTGAAGCTTTCTTT.

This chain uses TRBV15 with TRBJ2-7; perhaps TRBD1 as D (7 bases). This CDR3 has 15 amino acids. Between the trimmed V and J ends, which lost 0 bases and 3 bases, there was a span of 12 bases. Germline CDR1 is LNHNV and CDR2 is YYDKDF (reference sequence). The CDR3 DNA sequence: TGTGCCACCAGCAGAGATCGGCAGGGGGGCTACGAGCAGTACTTC. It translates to CATSRDRQGGYEQYF.

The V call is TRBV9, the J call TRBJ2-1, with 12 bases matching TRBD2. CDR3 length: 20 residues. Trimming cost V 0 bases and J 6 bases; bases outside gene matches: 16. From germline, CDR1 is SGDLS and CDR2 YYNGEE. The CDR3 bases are TGTGCCAGCAGCGTAGAACTAGCGGGAGGATATAGCCCCGTAAGCAATGAGCAGTTCTTC. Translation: CASSVELAGGYSPVSNEQFF.

The DNA of the CDR3 is TGTGCCAGCAGCTCGGTACTAGAGGAGCAGTTCTTC. Its translation: CASSSVLEEQFF. The chain carries TRBV5-6 and TRBJ2-1, with D perhaps matching TRBD2 (5 bases). The germline V and J ends were trimmed by 3 bases and 10 bases, with 11 bases remaining between them. The CDR3 spans 12 residues. Per the germline V gene, CDR1 is SGHDT and CDR2 is YYEEEE. The complete variable domain, with remaining parts taken from reference TRBV5-6 and TRBJ2-1, reads DAGVTQSPTHLIKTRGQQVTLRCSPKSGHDTVSWYQQALGQGPQFIFQYYEEEERQRGNFPDRFSGHQFPNYSSELNVNALLLGDSALYLCASSSVLEEQFFGPGTRLTVL.

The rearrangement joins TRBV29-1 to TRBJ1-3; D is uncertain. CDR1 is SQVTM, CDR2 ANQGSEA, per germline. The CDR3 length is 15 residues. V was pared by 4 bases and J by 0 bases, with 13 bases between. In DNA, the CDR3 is TGCAGCGTTGGCGGTCACCCGAGCTCTGGAAACACCATATATTTT. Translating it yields CSVGGHPSSGNTIYF.

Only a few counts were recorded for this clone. In DNA, the CDR3 is TGTGCCAGCAGCTTATCAGAACGGAGCTCCTACGAGCAGTACTTC. The encoded protein is CASSLSERSSYEQYF. This rearrangement joins TRBV7-2 to TRBJ2-7; the D is unclear. This CDR3 contains 15 residues. CDR1 is SGHTA and CDR2 is FQGNSA in the germline V gene. V shed 2 bases and J shed 0 bases, with 11 bases lying between them.

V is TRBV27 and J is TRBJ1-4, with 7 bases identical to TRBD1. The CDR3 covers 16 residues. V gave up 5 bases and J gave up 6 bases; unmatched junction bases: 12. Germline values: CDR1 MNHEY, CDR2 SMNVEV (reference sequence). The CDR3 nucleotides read TGTGCCAGCAGTCCCCTCCCAGGGGGAAGGGATGAAAAACTGTTTTTT. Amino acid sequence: CASSPLPGGRDEKLFF.

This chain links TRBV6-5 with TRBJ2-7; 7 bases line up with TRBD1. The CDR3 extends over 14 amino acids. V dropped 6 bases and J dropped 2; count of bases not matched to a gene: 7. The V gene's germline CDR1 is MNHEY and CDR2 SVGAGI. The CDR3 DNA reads TGTGCCAGCAGACCAACCCAGGGGGCCTACGAGCAGTACTTC. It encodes CASRPTQGAYEQYF.

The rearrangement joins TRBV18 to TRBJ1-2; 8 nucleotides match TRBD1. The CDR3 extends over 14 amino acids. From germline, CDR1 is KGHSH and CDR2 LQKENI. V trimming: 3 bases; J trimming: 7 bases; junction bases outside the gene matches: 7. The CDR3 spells CASSPGQGSGGYTF. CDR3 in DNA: TGTGCCAGCTCACCCGGACAGGGCTCTGGTGGCTACACCTTC. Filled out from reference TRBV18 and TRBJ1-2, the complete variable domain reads NAGVMQNPRHLVRRRGQEARLRCSPMKGHSHVYWYRQLPEEGLKFMVYLQKENIIDESGMPKERFSAEFPKEGPSILRIQQVVRGDSAAYFCASSPGQGSGGYTFGSGTRLTVV.

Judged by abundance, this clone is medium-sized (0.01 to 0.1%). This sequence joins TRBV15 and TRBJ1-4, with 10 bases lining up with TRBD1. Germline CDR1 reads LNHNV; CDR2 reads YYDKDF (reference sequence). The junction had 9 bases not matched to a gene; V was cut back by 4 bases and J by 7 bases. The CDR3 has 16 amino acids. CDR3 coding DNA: TGTGCCACCAGCAAAAGGCAGACAGGGGGCGGTGAAAAACTGTTTTTT. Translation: CATSKRQTGGGEKLFF.

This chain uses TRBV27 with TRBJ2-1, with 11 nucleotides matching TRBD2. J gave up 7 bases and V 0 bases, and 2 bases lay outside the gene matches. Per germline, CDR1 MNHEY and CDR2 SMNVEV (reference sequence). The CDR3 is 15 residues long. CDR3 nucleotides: TGTGCCAGCAGTTTATCACTAGCGGGGGTAAATGAGCAGTTCTTC. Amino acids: CASSLSLAGVNEQFF.

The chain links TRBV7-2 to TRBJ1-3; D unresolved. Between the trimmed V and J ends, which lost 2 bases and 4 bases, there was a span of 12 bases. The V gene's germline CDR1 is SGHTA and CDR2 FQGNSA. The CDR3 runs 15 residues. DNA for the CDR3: TGTGCCAGCAGCTTAAGGTCGGAGGTCGGAAACACCATATATTTT. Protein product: CASSLRSEVGNTIYF.

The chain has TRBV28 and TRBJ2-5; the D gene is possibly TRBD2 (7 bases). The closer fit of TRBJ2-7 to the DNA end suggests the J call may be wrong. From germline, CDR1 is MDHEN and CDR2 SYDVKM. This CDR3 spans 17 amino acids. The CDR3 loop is CASSQPRTGGDLYEQYF. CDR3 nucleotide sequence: TGTGCCAGCAGTCAACCCCGCACGGGGGGCGACCTCTACGAGCAGTACTTC.

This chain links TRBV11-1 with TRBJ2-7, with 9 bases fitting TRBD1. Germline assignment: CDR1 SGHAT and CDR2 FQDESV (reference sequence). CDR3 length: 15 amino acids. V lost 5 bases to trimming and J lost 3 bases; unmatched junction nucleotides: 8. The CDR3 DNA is TGTGCCAGCAGCAAGGACAGGGGACCTAACTACGAGCAGTACTTC. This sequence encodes CASSKDRGPNYEQYF.

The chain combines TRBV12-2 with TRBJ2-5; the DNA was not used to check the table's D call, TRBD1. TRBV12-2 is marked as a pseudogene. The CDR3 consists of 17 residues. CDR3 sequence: CASRLAPNTQGEETQYF. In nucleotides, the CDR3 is TGTGCAAGTCGCTTAGCCCCCAACACCCAGGGGGAGGAGACCCAGTACTTC.

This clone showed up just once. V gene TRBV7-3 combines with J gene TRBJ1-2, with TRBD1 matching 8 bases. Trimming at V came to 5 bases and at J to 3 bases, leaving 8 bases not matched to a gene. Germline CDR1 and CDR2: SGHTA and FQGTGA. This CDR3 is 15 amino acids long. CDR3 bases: TGTGCCAGCAGCCCACCGGACAGGGCTCACTATGGCTACACCTTC. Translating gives CASSPPDRAHYGYTF.

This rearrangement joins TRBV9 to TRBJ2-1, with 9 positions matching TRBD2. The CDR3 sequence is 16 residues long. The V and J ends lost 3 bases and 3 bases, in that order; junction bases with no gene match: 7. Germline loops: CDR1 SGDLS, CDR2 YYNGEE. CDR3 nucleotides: TGTGCCAGCAGCGCGAGCGGGGGGCCACTCTACAATGAGCAGTTCTTC. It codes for CASSASGGPLYNEQFF.

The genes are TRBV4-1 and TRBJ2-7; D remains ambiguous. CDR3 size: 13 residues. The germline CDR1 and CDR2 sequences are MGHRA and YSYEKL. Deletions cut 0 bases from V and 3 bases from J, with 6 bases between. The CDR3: CASSQDLGYEQYF. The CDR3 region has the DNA TGCGCCAGCAGCCAAGATTTGGGCTACGAGCAGTACTTC.

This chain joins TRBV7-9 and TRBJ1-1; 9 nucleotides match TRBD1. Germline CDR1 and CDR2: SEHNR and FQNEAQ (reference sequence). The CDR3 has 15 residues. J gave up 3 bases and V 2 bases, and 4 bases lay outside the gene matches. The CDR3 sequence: CASSLIQGAHTEAFF. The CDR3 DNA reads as TGTGCCAGCAGCTTAATACAGGGGGCTCACACTGAAGCTTTCTTT. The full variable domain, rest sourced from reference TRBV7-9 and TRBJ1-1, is DTGVSQNPRHKITKRGQNVTFRCDPISEHNRLYWYRQTLGQGPEFLTYFQNEAQLEKSRLLSDRFSAERPKGSFSTLEIQRTEQGDSAMYLCASSLIQGAHTEAFFGQGTRLTVV.

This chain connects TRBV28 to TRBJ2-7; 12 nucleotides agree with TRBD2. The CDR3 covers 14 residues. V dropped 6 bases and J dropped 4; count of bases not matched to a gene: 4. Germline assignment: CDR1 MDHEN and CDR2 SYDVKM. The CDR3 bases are TGTGCCAGCAGCTGGGGGACTAGCGGGTACGAGCAGTACTTC. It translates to CASSWGTSGYEQYF.

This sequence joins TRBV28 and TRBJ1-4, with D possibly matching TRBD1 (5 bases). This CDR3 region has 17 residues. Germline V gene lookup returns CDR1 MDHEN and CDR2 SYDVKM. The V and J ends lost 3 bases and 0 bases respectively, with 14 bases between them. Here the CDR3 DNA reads TGTGCCAGCAGTTTGGCAGGGTGGGGCACAACTAATGAAAAACTGTTTTTT. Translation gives CASSLAGWGTTNEKLFF.

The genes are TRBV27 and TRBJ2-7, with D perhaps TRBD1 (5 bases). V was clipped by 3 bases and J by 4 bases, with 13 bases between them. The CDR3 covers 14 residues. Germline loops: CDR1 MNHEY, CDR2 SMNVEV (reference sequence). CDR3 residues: CASSFAGKGYEQYF. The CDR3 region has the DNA TGTGCCAGCAGTTTTGCTGGGAAGGGGTACGAGCAGTACTTC.

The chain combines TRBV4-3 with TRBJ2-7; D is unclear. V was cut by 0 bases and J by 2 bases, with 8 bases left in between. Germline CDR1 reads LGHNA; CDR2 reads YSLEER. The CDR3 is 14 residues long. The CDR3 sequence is CASSQEDTAYEQYF. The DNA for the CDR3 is TGCGCCAGCAGCCAAGAAGACACAGCCTACGAGCAGTACTTC.

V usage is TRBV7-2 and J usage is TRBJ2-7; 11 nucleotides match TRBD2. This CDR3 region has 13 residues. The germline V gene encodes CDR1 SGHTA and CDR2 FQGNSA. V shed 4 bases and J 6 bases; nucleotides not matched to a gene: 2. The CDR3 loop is CASSSGLAGEQYF. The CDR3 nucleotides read TGTGCCAGCAGCTCCGGACTAGCGGGCGAGCAGTACTTC.